This entry is about one T cell receptor beta chain. Its antigen is not known. Trimming at V came to 6 bases and at J to 0 bases, leaving 5 bases not matched to a gene. Germline-derived CDR1 and CDR2 are MDHEN and SYDVKM. This CDR3 region has 14 residues. This entry belongs to a study of cytomegalovirus exposure and HLA in healthy donors. Points from the study as a whole: An analysis done earlier found most TCR beta V segments productive about 90% or about 30% of the time. The study reported that TCR beta sequences accurately predicted HLA-A and HLA-B alleles in most subjects. Upon later analysis, HLA-associated TCR beta chains proved more clonally expanded than other, equally common chains.

PCR amplification relied on 60 Vbeta primers (plus 13 Jbeta primers). Original data processing: In a later analysis, of around 83 million unique beta chains, 9 million to 11 million appeared in at least two donors. Profiled with immunoSEQ multiplex PCR; TCRdb holds only in-frame clones, not every one. V, J and clone size reflect that table, while D and trimming were determined from the DNA. Its table records 100,000 to 150,000 clones. The rearrangement uses TRBV28 and TRBJ2-7; 7 nucleotides line up with TRBD1. What was sequenced was PBMCs. The TCR originated in a woman aged 40 to 55 in good health and CMV-seronegative. For the CDR3, the DNA is TGTGCCAGCAGGCCGGGACAGAGCTCCTACGAGCAGTACTTC. It is translated as CASRPGQSSYEQYF.